These 9 T cell receptor beta chains originate from one sample sequenced in a study of blood T cell repertoires in COVID-19. Some clones are missing from TCRdb's copy, which holds only in-frame ones; the method was immunoSEQ multiplex PCR. The sample lists some 140,000 clones; 79% were seen once. The sample was peripheral blood. The receptor source for this set is a man in his sixties with acute or convalescent COVID-19.

CDR3 nucleotide sequence: TGCGCCAGCAGCTTGAGCTCTCTGGAGTATGGCTACACCTTC. Encoded protein: CASSLSSLEYGYTF. The chain is built from TRBV5-1 and TRBJ1-2; D call uncertain. The V and J ends lost 1 base and 5 bases respectively, with 12 bases between them. Per the germline V gene, CDR1 is SGHRS and CDR2 is YFSETQ. CDR3 size: 14 residues.

The V and J genes are TRBV27 and TRBJ2-5; no reliable D call. The CDR3 contains 12 residues. V lost 8 bases and J 7 bases, leaving 14 bases between the germline ends. From germline, CDR1 is MNHEY and CDR2 SMNVEV (reference sequence). For the CDR3, the DNA is TGTGCCAGCTCCCCCTATCTCGGGACCCAGTACTTC. Translated: CASSPYLGTQYF.

Details on this clone: The same CDR3 is also encoded by other DNA sequences in this sample. The rearrangement links TRBV9 to TRBJ2-3; tentatively, D is TRBD2 (6 bases). V was cut by 0 bases and J by 1 base, with 9 bases left in between. CDR3 length: 15 amino acids. The germline V gene encodes CDR1 SGDLS and CDR2 YYNGEE. The CDR3 protein is CASSVGLAGTDTQYF. CDR3 in DNA: TGTGCCAGCAGCGTAGGGTTAGCGGGCACAGATACGCAGTATTTT.

The chain has TRBV5-6 and TRBJ2-5; 7 nucleotides agree with TRBD1. After removal of 5 bases from V and 2 bases from J, the junction contained 6 bases not matched to a gene. Germline V gives CDR1 SGHDT, CDR2 YYEEEE. This CDR3 region has 14 residues. As DNA, the CDR3 is TGTGCCAGCAGTTCCGGGACAGCACAAGAGACCCAGTACTTC. It yields the protein CASSSGTAQETQYF.

This chain connects TRBV4-2 to TRBJ1-3, with TRBD1 matching 10 bases. The germline CDR1 and CDR2 sequences are LGHNA and YNFKEQ. V shed 4 bases and J 6 bases; nucleotides not matched to a gene: 9. The CDR3 sequence is 16 residues long. CDR3 coding DNA: TGTGCCAGCAGCCCTGGCGCCGGGACAGGGGAAAACACCATATATTTT. It is translated as CASSPGAGTGENTIYF.

This clone was picked up a small number of times. The CDR3, as DNA: TGCAGCGTTGATTGGGGGGGATTTACAGATACGCAGTATTTT. Translated: CSVDWGGFTDTQYF. The chain couples TRBV29-1 to TRBJ2-3, with TRBD2 identical over 7 bases. J lost 3 bases, V lost 3 bases, and 6 bases had no gene match. CDR1 SQVTM and CDR2 ANQGSEA come from the germline V gene. This CDR3 has 14 amino acids.

The chain carries TRBV28 and TRBJ2-1; D is perhaps TRBD1 (5 bases). The CDR3 is made up of 15 amino acids. The germline gives CDR1 MDHEN, CDR2 SYDVKM. Trimming took 5 bases from V and 0 from J, leaving 11 bases between them. CDR3 in DNA: TGTGCCAGCAGTCCCCGACAGTACTCCTACAATGAGCAGTTCTTC. This codes for CASSPRQYSYNEQFF.

The chain uses TRBV5-4 and TRBJ1-1; D is possibly TRBD1 (6 bases). Trimming took off 4 bases at V and 0 bases at J, with 16 bases between the two ends. The CDR3 covers 16 residues. From germline, CDR1 is SGHNT and CDR2 YYREEE (reference sequence). The CDR3 DNA follows: TGTGCCAGCAGCGGACCAGGGGTCGTCATGAACACTGAAGCTTTCTTT. This encodes CASSGPGVVMNTEAFF. The whole variable domain, filled in from reference TRBV5-4 and TRBJ1-1, reads ETGVTQSPTHLIKTRGQQVTLRCSSQSGHNTVSWYQQALGQGPQFIFQYYREEENGRGNFPPRFSGLQFPNYSSELNVNALELDDSALYLCASSGPGVVMNTEAFFGQGTRLTVV.

The chain has TRBV5-1 and TRBJ2-5; 10 bases are shared with TRBD2. With 0 bases clipped from V and 5 bases from J, the junction kept 7 bases outside the gene matches. Germline V lookup: CDR1 SGHRS, CDR2 YFSETQ. The CDR3 sequence is 16 residues long. Written as DNA, the CDR3 is TGCGCCAGCAGCTTGGGGGGTACTAGCGGGGACGAGACCCAGTACTTC. This codes for CASSLGGTSGDETQYF.